This T cell receptor (beta chain) was found in a study of blood T cell repertoires in COVID-19. For the study at large: There were acute and convalescent COVID-19 samples, and they came from the United States, Italy and Spain.

Using immunoSEQ multiplex PCR, the repertoire was profiled, and TCRdb retains in-frame clones only, with some absent. Of 25,000 to 35,000 clones in the sample, 89% were seen once. Material for sequencing was peripheral blood. This clonotype originated in a woman in her thirties or forties with active or convalescent COVID-19.

The CDR3 sequence is CASSSPRGGELFF. Here the CDR3 DNA reads TGTGCCAGCAGCTCGCCCAGAGGCGGGGAGCTGTTTTTT. The chain links TRBV7-6 to TRBJ2-2; D ambiguous. CDR1 and CDR2 (germline): SGHVS, FNYEAQ. Trimming removed 4 bases at V and 7 bases at J, with 10 bases between. This CDR3 contains 13 residues. The whole variable domain, remainder taken from reference TRBV7-6 and TRBJ2-2, is GAGVSQSPRYKVTKRGQDVALRCDPISGHVSLYWYRQALGQGPEFLTYFNYEAQQDKSGLPNDRFSAERPEGSISTLTIQRTEQRDSAMYRCASSSPRGGELFFGEGSRLTVL.